The 21 T cell receptor beta chains listed next were all sequenced from one sample in a study of blood T cells in healthy people across ages. Combining a sample-barcoded 5' primer with a J-beta primer mix, a second PCR ran for about 6 to 11 cycles. Each CDR3 protein gets one entry after TCRdb re-called the 5' RACE reads with MiXCR. Of about 650,000 distinct CDR3 sequences in the sample, about 30% were seen once. Sequenced material: blood. Receptors were obtained from a woman aged 80 or over in good health.

This clonotype was found many times. This chain uses TRBV12-3 or TRBV12-4 with TRBJ2-3, with D perhaps matching TRBD1 (6 bases). The CDR3 consists of 15 residues. The V end lost 6 bases, the J end lost 8 bases, and 21 bases lay between the germline ends. CDR3 sequence: CASRPTGSTGSTQYF. The DNA of the CDR3 is TGTGCCAGCAGACCAACAGGGAGCACGGGCAGTACGCAGTATTTT.

This clonotype was counted between two and nine times. A much more abundant neighbour one base away suggests this may be a read error. V is TRBV19 and J is TRBJ1-2; D unclear. The V gene lost 3 bases and the J gene lost 4 bases, with 9 bases spanning the gap. The germline V gene encodes CDR1 LNHDA and CDR2 SQIVND (reference sequence). The CDR3 spans 13 residues. DNA of the CDR3: TGTGCCAGTAGTATCGAGGGCTGCTATGGCTACACCTTC. Residues: CASSIEGCYGYTF.

This chain links TRBV28 with TRBJ2-1; 10 positions agree with TRBD2. Germline trimming cut 8 bases from V and 8 bases from J; bases unmatched to any gene: 15. The CDR3 extends over 16 amino acids. Germline V gives CDR1 MDHEN, CDR2 SYDVKM. The CDR3 sequence: CASLLRASGSSDEQFF. The CDR3 DNA follows: TGTGCCAGCTTACTCCGGGCTAGCGGGAGTAGCGATGAGCAGTTCTTC.

The V gene is TRBV15, the J gene TRBJ1-2; 7 positions agree with TRBD1. CDR3 size: 14 residues. V lost 4 bases, J lost 8 bases, and 10 bases stayed unmatched. Germline loops: CDR1 LNHNV, CDR2 YYDKDF (reference sequence). In DNA, the CDR3 is TGTGCCACCAGCATACAGGGGCACAGGGGCGGCTACACCTTC. As protein: CATSIQGHRGGYTF. The full variable domain, with the rest looked up from reference TRBV15 and TRBJ1-2, is DAMVIQNPRYQVTQFGKPVTLSCSQTLNHNVMYWYQQKSSQAPKLLFHYYDKDFNNEADTPDNFQSRRPNTSFCFLDIRSPGLGDTAMYLCATSIQGHRGGYTFGSGTRLTVV.

This clonotype was counted between two and nine times. V gene TRBV19 combines with J gene TRBJ2-5; 7 bases are shared with TRBD2. The germline CDR1 and CDR2 sequences are LNHDA and SQIVND (reference sequence). The CDR3 length is 11 residues. After removal of 11 bases from V and 5 bases from J, the junction contained 5 bases not matched to a gene. The CDR3 loop is CAAGAAETQYF. In DNA, the CDR3 is TGTGCCGCGGGAGCAGCGGAGACCCAGTACTTC. The full variable domain, with the rest looked up from reference TRBV19 and TRBJ2-5, is DGGITQSPKYLFRKEGQNVTLSCEQNLNHDAMYWYRQDPGQGLRLIYYSQIVNDFQKGDIAEGYSVSREKKESFPLTVTSAQKNPTAFYLCAAGAAETQYFGPGTRLLVL.

This clonotype came up many times. V usage is TRBV7-2 and J usage is TRBJ1-5, with D possibly TRBD1 on 5 matching bases. The CDR3 runs to 13 residues. The V end lost 1 base, the J end lost 7 bases, and 8 bases lay between the germline ends. Germline CDR1 reads SGHTA; CDR2 reads FQGNSA. CDR3: CASSLEGIQPQHF. In DNA form, the CDR3 reads TGTGCCAGCAGCTTAGAGGGGATACAGCCCCAGCATTTT.

V gene TRBV19 combines with J gene TRBJ1-4; D unresolved. The CDR3 runs to 15 residues. V lost 10 bases and J 0 bases, leaving 15 bases between the germline ends. Germline CDR1 is LNHDA and CDR2 is SQIVND (reference sequence). The CDR3 sequence is CATADGSATNEKLFF. The DNA for the CDR3 is TGTGCCACCGCAGACGGATCCGCAACTAATGAAAAACTGTTTTTT. The variable domain in full, with the rest retrieved from reference TRBV19 and TRBJ1-4, is DGGITQSPKYLFRKEGQNVTLSCEQNLNHDAMYWYRQDPGQGLRLIYYSQIVNDFQKGDIAEGYSVSREKKESFPLTVTSAQKNPTAFYLCATADGSATNEKLFFGSGTQLSVL.

The table lists this clonotype with a few counts. A much larger clone is a single base away; this may be a read error. The chain links TRBV12-3 or TRBV12-4 to TRBJ2-3; 10 positions agree with TRBD2. The CDR3 is 15 amino acids. CDR3 protein: CASSLASGGTDAQYF. In nucleotides, the CDR3 is TGTGCCAGCAGTTTGGCTAGCGGGGGAACAGATGCGCAGTATTTT.

The table lists this clonotype with many counts. V and J are TRBV7-2 and TRBJ2-7, with 7 positions matching TRBD1. Per germline, CDR1 SGHTA and CDR2 FQGNSA. The trim removed 3 bases at V and 5 bases at J, leaving 10 bases unmatched. The CDR3 is 15 amino acids. CDR3 amino acids: CASSFRQGQGNEQYF. The CDR3 DNA reads as TGTGCCAGCAGCTTCCGACAGGGCCAAGGGAACGAGCAGTACTTC.

The chain is built from TRBV30 and TRBJ2-6; D gene unclear. The germline CDR1 and CDR2 sequences are GTSNPN and SVGIG (reference sequence). The CDR3 is 12 residues long. The CDR3 is CAESSGANVLTF. The DNA of the CDR3 is TGTGCTGAGAGCTCTGGGGCCAACGTCCTGACTTTC.

The rearrangement links TRBV13 to TRBJ1-2; 9 nucleotides line up with TRBD1. The V gene's germline CDR1 is PRHDT and CDR2 FYEKMQ (reference sequence). The CDR3 is 15 amino acids. V gave up 5 bases and J gave up 4 bases; unmatched junction bases: 8. The CDR3 bases are TGTGCCAGCAGCACCCGGGACAGGGCGCCCTATGGCTACACCTTC. It codes for CASSTRDRAPYGYTF.

V gene TRBV5-1 combines with J gene TRBJ2-1; 10 bases are a match to TRBD2. Per the germline V gene, CDR1 is SGHRS and CDR2 is YFSETQ. V was pared by 7 bases and J by 2 bases, with 6 bases of the junction left unmatched. CDR3 length equals 15 residues. The CDR3 DNA reads TGCGCCAGCCGGCTAGCGGGGGAGGCCTACAATGAGCAGTTCTTC. It specifies CASRLAGEAYNEQFF.

This clonotype was detected many times. The chain joins TRBV6-1 to TRBJ2-7; D possibly matches TRBD1 or TRBD2 (5 bases each). Germline CDR1 is MNHNS and CDR2 is SASEGT. V was clipped by 5 bases and J by 5 bases, with 13 bases between them. This CDR3 spans 13 amino acids. CDR3 bases: TGTGCCAGCAGTCGGGACCCCAGCGACGAGCAGTACTTC. This codes for CASSRDPSDEQYF.

V is TRBV9 and J is TRBJ1-1; unclear D gene. Germline V CDR1 and CDR2: SGDLS, YYNGEE. V was pared by 3 bases and J by 1 base, with 13 bases between. This CDR3 is 15 amino acids long. This CDR3 is CASSGLGRTNTEAFF. CDR3 DNA sequence: TGTGCCAGCAGCGGGCTAGGGAGGACGAACACTGAAGCTTTCTTT.

This clonotype was detected many times. This chain uses TRBV6-6 with TRBJ1-6; 7 bases match TRBD1. CDR3 length: 14 residues. Germline V lookup: CDR1 MNHNY, CDR2 SVGAGI (reference sequence). J gave up 8 bases and V 2 bases, and 3 bases lay outside the gene matches. Here the CDR3 reads CASSYARGYSPLHF. CDR3 nucleotide sequence: TGTGCCAGCAGTTACGCCAGGGGGTATTCACCCCTCCACTTT.

This clonotype was seen many times. This chain connects TRBV24-1 to TRBJ2-4, with TRBD1 matching over 7 bases. J lost 0 bases, V lost 10 bases, and 8 bases had no gene match. The CDR3 consists of 15 residues. The germline gives CDR1 KGHDR, CDR2 SFDVKD. CDR3 bases: TGTGCCACGCAGGGACAGAAGCTAGCCAAAAACATTCAGTACTTC. Translating gives CATQGQKLAKNIQYF.

To note about this clonotype: This sequence may be a read error, since a much larger clone differs from it by one base. This chain joins TRBV6-1 and TRBJ1-2, with a tentative D call TRBD1 (6 bases). The germline CDR1 and CDR2 sequences are MNHNS and SASEGT. This CDR3 contains 15 residues. The CDR3 sequence: CASSEEGGGTGGYIF. The CDR3 DNA reads as TGTGCCAGCAGTGAAGAAGGGGGGGGGACCGGCGGCTACATCTTC.

The J gene is TRBJ1-1, the V gene TRBV6-2 or TRBV6-3; D is uncertain. Trimming removed 6 bases from V and 1 base from J, with 12 bases in between. This CDR3 has 14 amino acids. CDR1 and CDR2 from the germline V gene are MNHEY and SVGEGT. CDR3 DNA sequence: TGTGCCAGCAGCCAAGGGTTGACGAACACTGAAGCTTTCTTT. The encoded protein is CASSQGLTNTEAFF.

This clonotype was counted at least ten times. The gene calls are TRBV6-2 or TRBV6-3 and TRBJ1-5, with D unclear. The CDR3 sequence is 16 residues long. Trimming left V 2 bases short and J 5 bases short, with 16 bases between. The germline CDR1 and CDR2 sequences are MNHEY and SVGEGT. This chain's CDR3 is CASSYVAASPYQPQHF. The CDR3 DNA reads as TGTGCCAGCAGTTACGTCGCGGCGAGCCCTTATCAGCCCCAGCATTTT.

The chain combines TRBV5-1 with TRBJ2-5; 13 bases agree with TRBD2. The closer fit of TRBJ2-7 to the DNA end suggests the J call may be wrong. Germline values: CDR1 SGHRS, CDR2 YFSETQ. The CDR3 spans 17 residues. The DNA of the CDR3 is TGCGCCAGCAGGACCGGGACTAGCGGGAAGGAGGGCTACGAGCAGTACTTC. Amino acid sequence: CASRTGTSGKEGYEQYF.

V is TRBV10-3 and J is TRBJ2-1, with D possibly TRBD2 on 5 matching bases. From germline, CDR1 is ENHRY and CDR2 SYGVKD. With 0 bases removed from V and 10 bases from J, the gap between germline ends came to 13 bases. The CDR3 is 14 amino acids. This CDR3 reads CAISESRGYYEQFF. The CDR3 DNA reads as TGTGCCATCAGTGAGTCGAGAGGGTACTACGAGCAGTTCTTC.